This record concerns one T cell receptor beta chain sequence. Trimming cost V 2 bases and J 0 bases, with 14 bases left between them. CDR1 is SEHNR, CDR2 FQNEAQ, per germline (reference sequence). CDR3 length equals 17 residues. Sequencing was performed with immunoSEQ multiplex PCR; in TCRdb, only in-frame clones are kept and a portion is missing. The profile shows fewer than 100,000 clones, more than 60% of them singletons. The data are from a study of radiotherapy plus CTLA-4 blockade in lung cancer. About the research overall: Objective responses arose in around a sixth of patients, and approximately 30% experienced disease control.

This chain links TRBV7-9 with TRBJ1-3; no reliable D call. Source: peripheral blood, taken from a patient treated with radiotherapy plus ipilimumab. This receptor was taken from a human donor with non-small cell lung cancer whose response to radiotherapy plus ipilimumab could not be evaluated. Some clones in this sample may be carry-over from other donors' samples. This chain's CDR3 is CASSLLGPGSSGNTIYF. The CDR3 coding sequence is TGTGCCAGCAGCTTACTGGGTCCCGGGTCCTCTGGAAACACCATATATTTT.